Following are 9 T cell receptor beta chains from one sample sequenced in a study of spatial heterogeneity in lung cancer. TCRdb called the 5' RACE reads again in MiXCR, with one record for every CDR3 protein. The table shows about 20,000 distinct CDR3 sequences, with 15% occurring only once. These TCRs' antigens remain unknown. The time point is: sample taken at primary tumor resection. Study observations and caveats: Tumors with more nonsynonymous mutations had more expanded intratumoral alpha and beta TCRs.

The starting material was lung tumor tissue, obtained at surgery. The receptors originated from a female donor with early-stage non-small cell lung cancer.

This clonotype was detected ten times or more. The DNA for the CDR3 is TGCGCCAGCAGCTTTGGGGATACATACAATGAGCAGTTCTTC. As protein: CASSFGDTYNEQFF. The V call is TRBV5-1, the J call TRBJ2-1; D is unclear. Looked up from germline, CDR1 is SGHRS and CDR2 is YFSETQ. The CDR3 has 14 residues. The ends were cut back, 2 bases at V and 4 bases at J, with 10 bases in the middle. Full variable domain (missing parts from reference TRBV5-1 and TRBJ2-1): KAGVTQTPRYLIKTRGQQVTLSCSPISGHRSVSWYQQTPGQGLQFLFEYFSETQRNKGNFPGRFSGRQFSNSRSEMNVSTLELGDSALYLCASSFGDTYNEQFFGPGTRLTVL.

The CDR3 nucleotides read TGTGCCAGCAGCCAACCCTTTGAGACCCAGTACTTC. It yields the protein CASSQPFETQYF. The gene calls are TRBV3-1 and TRBJ2-5; D remains unclear. The germline gives CDR1 LGHDT, CDR2 YNNKEL (reference sequence). The CDR3 is 12 residues long. V lost 2 bases, J lost 5 bases, and 6 bases lay in between.

Within the sample, this clonotype is medium-sized (0.01 to 0.1%). The chain uses TRBV20-1 and TRBJ1-2; weak D call: TRBD1 (5 bases). This CDR3 is built from 14 residues. CDR1 is DFQATT and CDR2 is SNEGSKA in the germline V gene (reference sequence). V was clipped by 5 bases and J by 3 bases, with 16 bases between them. The CDR3 loop is CSAARPGGDYGYTF. CDR3 coding DNA: TGCAGTGCTGCCCGACCGGGGGGAGACTATGGCTACACCTTC.

The chain is built from TRBV12-3 or TRBV12-4 and TRBJ2-1, with 7 bases fitting TRBD2. The CDR3 has 14 amino acids. V lost 5 bases, J lost 10 bases, and 11 bases stayed unmatched. In DNA form, the CDR3 reads TGTGCCAGCAGTGGCACACTAGCGTTCGGCGAGCAGTTCTTC. It is translated as CASSGTLAFGEQFF.

This clonotype was observed at least ten times. V is TRBV6-5 and J is TRBJ2-1, with no clear D. CDR1 and CDR2 (germline): MNHEY, SVGAGI. V was pared by 2 bases and J by 6 bases, with 5 bases between. The CDR3 has 12 amino acids. The CDR3 reads CASSYGSNEQFF. CDR3 DNA: TGTGCCAGCAGTTACGGCAGCAATGAGCAGTTCTTC.

This clonotype was observed a handful of times. V usage is TRBV6-1 and J usage is TRBJ2-7; D gene ambiguous. Germline loops: CDR1 MNHNS, CDR2 SASEGT. The CDR3 extends over 11 amino acids. Trimming shortened V by 4 bases and J by 0 bases, and 1 base separated the two germline ends. CDR3 residues: CASSVSYEQYF. The CDR3 DNA follows: TGTGCCAGCAGTGTCTCCTACGAGCAGTACTTC.

The sample holds many counts of this clonotype. The chain joins TRBV6-5 to TRBJ2-1; TRBD1 agrees at 10 bases. This CDR3 is built from 16 residues. V shed 2 bases and J 5 bases; nucleotides not matched to a gene: 6. CDR1 and CDR2 from the germline V gene are MNHEY and SVGAGI. This CDR3 reads CASSYRQGAGHNEQFF. For the CDR3, the DNA is TGTGCCAGCAGTTACCGACAGGGGGCGGGTCACAATGAGCAGTTCTTC.

The V gene is TRBV20-1, the J gene TRBJ2-7; D uncertain. Germline V gene sequence: CDR1 DFQATT, CDR2 SNEGSKA (reference sequence). CDR3 length equals 14 residues. In nucleotides, the CDR3 is TGCAGCGCGAAAGGACCAAAGAGCTCCTACGAGCAGTACTTC. It is translated as CSAKGPKSSYEQYF.

A note on this clonotype: No DNA is shown, since the ends of the CDR3 on it are uncertain; the CDR3 is the one TCRdb lists. V is TRBV20-1 and J is TRBJ2-3; the table's D call of TRBD1 was not tested on the DNA. The CDR3 is 14 amino acids in total, end residues counted. Germline CDR1 and CDR2: DFQATT and SNEGSKA (reference sequence). The CDR3: CSAIWGGGADTKYF.